This TCR beta chain was sequenced during a study of T cells after yellow fever vaccination. The study, taken as a whole, reports: Only a minor proportion of clonotypes was detected across both CD4 and CD8 compartments. Most primary-vaccination clones reappeared after the booster (about 95% CD4, 88% CD8).

This clonotype was seen a few times. Antigen unknown. Generation of TCR cDNA used 5'RACE template switching (which added a universal primer site and UMIs). Using its own MiXCR run on the 5' RACE reads, TCRdb lists one record per CDR3 protein. The top ten hold just under 20% of the sample, which has around 320,000 distinct CDR3 sequences, 3.5% to 4.5% seen once. V gave up 3 bases and J gave up 4 bases; unmatched junction bases: 6. CDR1 is KGHSH, CDR2 LQKENI, per germline. This CDR3 is 15 amino acids long. This rearrangement joins TRBV18 to TRBJ1-5; TRBD1 aligns across 7 bases. Source: PBMCs, taken 15 days after the yellow fever booster vaccination. This TCR came from a man younger than 35 who received the YFV17D yellow fever vaccine. As DNA, the CDR3 is TGTGCCAGCTCACCTGATGGGACAGTTAATCAGCCCCAGCATTTT. This encodes CASSPDGTVNQPQHF. Full variable domain (rest looked up from reference TRBV18 and TRBJ1-5): NAGVMQNPRHLVRRRGQEARLRCSPMKGHSHVYWYRQLPEEGLKFMVYLQKENIIDESGMPKERFSAEFPKEGPSILRIQQVVRGDSAAYFCASSPDGTVNQPQHFGDGTRLSIL.